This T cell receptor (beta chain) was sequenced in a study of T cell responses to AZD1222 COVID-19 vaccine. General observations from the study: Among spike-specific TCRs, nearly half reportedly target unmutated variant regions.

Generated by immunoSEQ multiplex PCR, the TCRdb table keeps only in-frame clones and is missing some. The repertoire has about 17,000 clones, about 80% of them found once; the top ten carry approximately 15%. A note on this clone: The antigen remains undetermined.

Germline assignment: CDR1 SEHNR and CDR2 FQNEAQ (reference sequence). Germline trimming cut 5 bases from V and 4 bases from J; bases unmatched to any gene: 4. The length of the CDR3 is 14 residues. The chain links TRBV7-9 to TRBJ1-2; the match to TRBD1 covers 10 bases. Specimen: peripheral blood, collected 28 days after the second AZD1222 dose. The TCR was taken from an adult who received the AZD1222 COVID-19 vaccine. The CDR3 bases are TGTGCCAGCAGCGACAGGGGGCTTGGCTATGGCTACACCTTC. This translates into CASSDRGLGYGYTF.